These 12 T cell receptor beta chains were sequenced from one sample in a study of blood T cells in healthy people across ages. Combining a sample-barcoded 5' primer with a J-beta primer mix, a second PCR ran for roughly 6 to 11 cycles. Each CDR3 protein is one row after TCRdb ran MiXCR on the 5' RACE reads. The sample carries over 1,500,000 distinct CDR3 sequences, about 39% recorded once. The specimen was blood. All receptors derive from a human donor in good health.

This clonotype was seen more than once but under ten times. V and J are TRBV7-9 and TRBJ2-5; the D gene is possibly TRBD1 (6 bases). Trimming shortened V by 5 bases and J by 5 bases, and 12 bases separated the two germline ends. Germline assignment: CDR1 SEHNR and CDR2 FQNEAQ (reference sequence). The CDR3 loop spans 13 amino acids. The CDR3 sequence: CASSTPGAETQYF. The CDR3 DNA sequence: TGTGCCAGCAGCACACCAGGGGCGGAGACCCAGTACTTC.

In this sample, this clonotype turned up once. The chain combines TRBV5-1 with TRBJ1-4; D is unclear. The germline CDR1 and CDR2 sequences are SGHRS and YFSETQ. V was clipped by 3 bases and J by 8 bases, with 14 bases between them. The CDR3 covers 14 residues. The CDR3 loop reads CASSSPPDHEKLFF. The CDR3 DNA sequence: TGCGCCAGCAGCTCCCCCCCGGACCACGAAAAACTGTTTTTT. Combining the CDR3 with reference TRBV5-1 and TRBJ1-4 gives the whole variable domain KAGVTQTPRYLIKTRGQQVTLSCSPISGHRSVSWYQQTPGQGLQFLFEYFSETQRNKGNFPGRFSGRQFSNSRSEMNVSTLELGDSALYLCASSSPPDHEKLFFGSGTQLSVL.

The chain employs TRBV20-1 and TRBJ2-3; TRBD2 matches 14 bases. The germline gives CDR1 DFQATT, CDR2 SNEGSKA (reference sequence). CDR3 length: 16 residues. V was pared by 2 bases and J by 2 bases, with 3 bases of the junction left unmatched. The CDR3 region has the DNA TGCAGTGCTAGACGACTAGCGGGGGGGAACACAGATACGCAGTATTTT. Translated, it gives CSARRLAGGNTDTQYF.

The rearrangement links TRBV7-2 to TRBJ2-1; possible D gene TRBD1, 6 bases. With 1 base removed from V and 3 bases from J, the gap between germline ends came to 22 bases. There are 19 residues in the CDR3. Germline V gene sequence: CDR1 SGHTA, CDR2 FQGNSA. CDR3 residues: CASSLGWGRSKALYNEQFF. The CDR3 DNA sequence: TGTGCCAGCAGCTTAGGCTGGGGGCGATCTAAAGCACTCTACAATGAGCAGTTCTTC.

This clonotype was detected a few times. This chain links TRBV6-5 with TRBJ1-5; 9 nucleotides agree with TRBD1. Trimming cost V 9 bases and J 2 bases; bases outside gene matches: 5. CDR1 is MNHEY and CDR2 is SVGAGI in the germline V gene. The CDR3 consists of 14 residues. The chain's CDR3 is CASGTGIGNQPQHF. The CDR3 DNA reads as TGTGCCAGTGGGACAGGGATCGGCAATCAGCCCCAGCATTTT.

The V call is TRBV28, the J call TRBJ2-7; D is possibly TRBD1 (6 bases). Germline CDR1 and CDR2: MDHEN and SYDVKM. The CDR3 sequence is 14 residues long. The V and J ends lost 7 bases and 1 base respectively, with 14 bases between them. The CDR3 spells CASMERGGSYEQYF. The CDR3 nucleotides read TGTGCCAGCATGGAGAGAGGGGGATCCTACGAGCAGTACTTC.

This clonotype has only a few counts. This chain connects TRBV6-6 to TRBJ1-2; 8 nucleotides match TRBD1. This CDR3 is built from 18 residues. The V and J ends lost 0 bases and 3 bases, in that order; junction bases with no gene match: 12. CDR1 and CDR2 (germline): MNHNY, SVGAGI (reference sequence). In DNA, the CDR3 is TGTGCCAGCAGTTACTCGAGAGGCTCAGGACAGGGAGACTATGGCTACACCTTC. Translated, it gives CASSYSRGSGQGDYGYTF.

The V and J genes are TRBV6-5 and TRBJ2-4; 7 bases map to TRBD1. The J call may be wrong; the DNA end is better matched by TRBJ2-7. The CDR3 consists of 14 residues. Germline V gene sequence: CDR1 MNHEY, CDR2 SVGAGI. CDR3 protein: CASSPGGHTDEQYF. The CDR3 DNA reads as TGTGCCAGCAGCCCAGGGGGACACACCGACGAGCAGTACTTC.

This clonotype was counted only a few times. The chain uses TRBV14 and TRBJ2-1; TRBD2 might be the D (5 bases). Germline V gives CDR1 SGHDN, CDR2 FVKESK. Between the trimmed V and J ends, which lost 4 bases and 8 bases, there was a span of 9 bases. The CDR3 sequence is 12 residues long. The CDR3 is CASSLEDYEQFF. CDR3 nucleotide sequence: TGTGCCAGCAGCCTGGAGGACTATGAGCAGTTCTTC.

This clonotype was seen more than once but under ten times. The chain couples TRBV9 to TRBJ1-5; D gene unclear. CDR1 and CDR2 from the germline V gene are SGDLS and YYNGEE. Trimming left V 0 bases short and J 1 base short, with 5 bases between. This CDR3 region has 14 residues. The CDR3 protein is CASSVEDSNQPQHF. Written as DNA, the CDR3 is TGTGCCAGCAGCGTAGAGGACAGCAATCAGCCCCAGCATTTT.

This clonotype was recorded a few times. The chain links TRBV6-5 to TRBJ2-1; tentatively, D is TRBD2 (6 bases). The germline V gene has CDR1 MNHEY and CDR2 SVGAGI. With 1 base removed from V and 7 bases from J, the gap between germline ends came to 11 bases. The CDR3 loop spans 14 amino acids. The CDR3 spells CASSYYGGRNEQFF. The CDR3 nucleotides read TGTGCCAGCAGTTACTACGGAGGGAGGAATGAGCAGTTCTTC.

This clonotype was seen at least ten times. This chain joins TRBV12-3 or TRBV12-4 and TRBJ1-2; 8 positions agree with TRBD1. Unmatched junction bases numbered 5, after V lost 6 bases and J lost 5 bases. The CDR3 extends over 13 amino acids. This chain's CDR3 is CASSPRQGYGYTF. The CDR3 nucleotides are TGTGCCAGCAGCCCCCGACAGGGGTATGGCTACACCTTC.